The T cell receptor (beta chain) under discussion was sequenced for a study of shared clonotypes between healthy human individuals. Study observations and caveats: Clonotype sharing across four donors was observed for around 4.5% of naive CD4 clonotypes.

Details on this clone: Its antigen is not identified.

V was cut by 0 bases and J by 3 bases, with 14 bases left in between. The germline V gene encodes CDR1 LNHNV and CDR2 YYDKDF (reference sequence). The CDR3 sequence is 16 residues long. Repertoires were generated with immunoSEQ multiplex PCR, while TCRdb's copy carries only in-frame clones and drops some. The sample has about 680,000 clones, less than 80% seen once; the top ten hold under 2%. CD4+ cells underwent separation, giving CD45RA+ naive and CD45RA-negative memory subsets. This chain connects TRBV15 to TRBJ2-5; no firm D call. The material sequenced was memory CD4+ T cells sorted from blood. Subset here: CD45RA-negative fraction. The clonotype was recovered from a woman aged 25-40 years in good health. Here the CDR3 DNA reads TGTGCCACCAGCAGAGATCAGGTCATTGGAAAAGAGACCCAGTACTTC. This translates into CATSRDQVIGKETQYF. The whole variable domain, filled in from reference TRBV15 and TRBJ2-5, reads DAMVIQNPRYQVTQFGKPVTLSCSQTLNHNVMYWYQQKSSQAPKLLFHYYDKDFNNEADTPDNFQSRRPNTSFCFLDIRSPGLGDTAMYLCATSRDQVIGKETQYFGPGTRLLVL.